Listed here are 11 T cell receptor beta chains from one sample, sequenced in a study of cytomegalovirus exposure and HLA in healthy donors. In the PCR, 60 Vbeta and 13 Jbeta primers were used. This table comes from immunoSEQ multiplex PCR, and its TCRdb copy is limited to in-frame clones, with some not included. The table lists 200,000 to 250,000 clones, 77% of them singletons, with 2.5% to 3% in the top ten. Source material: PBMCs. These receptors came from a woman aged 60-75 years in good health and CMV-seropositive.

The chain links TRBV19 to TRBJ2-2; TRBD1 matches 9 bases. After removal of 4 bases from V and 4 bases from J, the junction contained 4 bases not matched to a gene. The CDR3 runs 15 residues. The germline V gene encodes CDR1 LNHDA and CDR2 SQIVND (reference sequence). CDR3 in amino acids: CASSTTGGITGELFF. The CDR3 region has the DNA TGTGCCAGTAGTACAACAGGGGGCATCACCGGGGAGCTGTTTTTT.

Comments on this clone: One end of the junction does not line up with germline, which may come from a read error. Other DNA sequences in this sample translate to the same CDR3. The chain combines TRBV30 with TRBJ1-4; possible D gene TRBD1, 5 bases. Germline CDR1 is GTSNPN and CDR2 is SVGIG (reference sequence). The CDR3 has 14 amino acids. CDR3 nucleotide sequence: TGTGCCTGGAGTGTAGGTCAGGGCGGACAAAAGCTGTTTTTT. This translates into CAWSVGQGGQKLFF.

A single count supports this clone. The chain employs TRBV18 and TRBJ2-3; possible D gene TRBD2, 5 bases. Germline V gene data show CDR1 as KGHSH and CDR2 as LQKENI. The CDR3 has 16 amino acids. The V gene lost 2 bases and the J gene lost 2 bases, with 14 bases spanning the gap. For the CDR3, the DNA is TGTGCCAGCTCACCAGGGAGAGGGTATTCCACAGATACGCAGTATTTT. This sequence encodes CASSPGRGYSTDTQYF.

Only a few counts were recorded for this clone. The chain combines TRBV5-6 with TRBJ1-6, with D unclear. Trimming cost V 3 bases and J 0 bases, with 7 bases left between them. CDR1 and CDR2 from the germline V gene are SGHDT and YYEEEE. The CDR3 is made up of 15 amino acids. CDR3 residues: CASSYRSSYNSPLHF. The DNA for the CDR3 is TGTGCCAGCAGCTATCGTAGCTCCTATAATTCACCCCTCCACTTT. The variable domain in full, completed from reference TRBV5-6 and TRBJ1-6, reads DAGVTQSPTHLIKTRGQQVTLRCSPKSGHDTVSWYQQALGQGPQFIFQYYEEEERQRGNFPDRFSGHQFPNYSSELNVNALLLGDSALYLCASSYRSSYNSPLHFGNGTRLTVT.

The rearrangement joins TRBV5-6 to TRBJ2-7; D perhaps matches TRBD1 (5 bases). CDR1 and CDR2 (germline): SGHDT, YYEEEE. The CDR3 is 16 residues long. Trimming shortened V by 5 bases and J by 2 bases, and 20 bases separated the two germline ends. The chain's CDR3 is CASSRSVRQHPYEQYF. In DNA form, the CDR3 reads TGTGCCAGCAGTCGTTCGGTTAGACAGCATCCCTACGAGCAGTACTTC.

The chain couples TRBV25-1 to TRBJ1-1, with D unresolved. Germline-derived CDR1 and CDR2 are MGHDK and SYGVNS. The V end lost 4 bases, the J end lost 5 bases, and 14 bases lay between the germline ends. The CDR3 sequence is 14 residues long. This chain's CDR3 is CASSGRPVATEAFF. CDR3 bases: TGTGCCAGCAGTGGCCGACCCGTAGCAACTGAAGCTTTCTTT.

The chain employs TRBV10-3 and TRBJ1-2; 7 bases are a match to TRBD1. J gave up 8 bases and V 6 bases, and 9 bases lay outside the gene matches. Germline V gene data show CDR1 as ENHRY and CDR2 as SYGVKD. This CDR3 is built from 13 residues. The CDR3 protein is CAIRGEGARGYTF. In DNA form, the CDR3 reads TGTGCCATCAGGGGCGAGGGGGCGCGGGGCTACACCTTC.

CDR3 DNA: TGTGCCAGCAGTTCCCTACAGGGGGTCCCCTACGAGCAGTACTTC. Amino acids: CASSSLQGVPYEQYF. V usage is TRBV28 and J usage is TRBJ2-7; the match to TRBD1 covers 8 bases. Germline values: CDR1 MDHEN, CDR2 SYDVKM. CDR3 length: 15 residues. Germline trimming cut 4 bases from V and 2 bases from J; bases unmatched to any gene: 7.

This clone was counted a single time. The chain couples TRBV15 to TRBJ1-1; D gene uncertain. Per the germline V gene, CDR1 is LNHNV and CDR2 is YYDKDF (reference sequence). V was clipped by 1 base and J by 1 base, with 10 bases between them. The CDR3 runs to 15 residues. The CDR3 sequence: CATSRGGSANTEAFF. The CDR3 coding sequence is TGTGCCACCAGCAGAGGTGGCAGCGCGAACACTGAAGCTTTCTTT.

V and J are TRBV30 and TRBJ2-7; TRBD1 matches 9 bases. CDR3 length: 15 amino acids. V was clipped by 0 bases and J by 4 bases; unmatched bases: 7. The germline gives CDR1 GTSNPN, CDR2 SVGIG (reference sequence). The CDR3 region is CAWSVSVGQGYEQYF. CDR3 DNA: TGTGCCTGGAGTGTAAGTGTGGGACAGGGTTACGAGCAGTACTTC.

This clone was seen only once. As DNA, the CDR3 is TGTGCCAGCAGCTTGGGACTCGGGACAGGGATCTACGAGCAGTACTTC. This encodes CASSLGLGTGIYEQYF. The rearrangement joins TRBV5-6 to TRBJ2-7, with 9 positions matching TRBD1. Germline V gene data show CDR1 as SGHDT and CDR2 as YYEEEE. The CDR3 spans 16 residues. The V segment lost 0 bases and the J segment 3 bases; nucleotides outside the gene matches: 7.